What follows are 5 T cell receptor beta chains derived from one specimen sequenced in a study of OX40 agonist ivuxolimab in advanced cancers. Library preparation was by the immunoSEQ multiplex PCR assay. TCRdb mirrors the immuneACCESS table, restricted to in-frame sequences. Some clones are absent from its copies; in checked studies, under half trace to an unresolved V gene, and the reason for the others is unknown. For this sample the table gives some 69,000 clones, of which 80% were detected only once. The ten most abundant clones make up 2% to 2.5% of the sample. Sequenced here: CD4+ or CD8+ T cells sorted from blood, sampled in a trial of the OX40 agonist ivuxolimab. These receptors all come from an adult with an advanced solid tumor such as melanoma, head and neck, liver or kidney cancer.

V usage is TRBV2 and J usage is TRBJ2-3; D assignment may be TRBD1 or TRBD2 (6 bases each). The CDR3 is 14 amino acids. Trimming left V 3 bases short and J 4 bases short, with 11 bases between. The germline CDR1 and CDR2 sequences are SNHLY and FYNNEI. The CDR3, as DNA: TGTGCCAGCAGTGAGGGGGGCGGGCCAGATACGCAGTATTTT. It specifies CASSEGGGPDTQYF. The variable domain in full, completed from reference TRBV2 and TRBJ2-3, reads EPEVTQTPSHQVTQMGQEVILRCVPISNHLYFYWYRQILGQKVEFLVSFYNNEISEKSEIFDDQFSVERPDGSNFTLKIRSTKLEDSAMYFCASSEGGGPDTQYFGPGTRLTVL.

CDR3 loop: CASSIGSMNTGELFF. The CDR3 region has the DNA TGTGCCAGTAGTATTGGCTCTATGAACACCGGGGAGCTGTTTTTT. This chain connects TRBV19 to TRBJ2-2; D gene uncertain. Germline CDR1 is LNHDA and CDR2 is SQIVND (reference sequence). Trimming removed 3 bases from V and 1 base from J, with 9 bases in between. The CDR3 length is 15 residues.

This chain joins TRBV15 and TRBJ2-7; D unclear. The CDR3 has 14 amino acids. The V end was cut by 3 bases, the J end by 0 bases, with 9 bases between. CDR1 LNHNV and CDR2 YYDKDF come from the germline V gene (reference sequence). Here the CDR3 reads CATSRVTVSYEQYF. The CDR3 nucleotides are TGTGCCACCAGCAGGGTGACGGTCTCCTACGAGCAGTACTTC.

V gene TRBV6-1 combines with J gene TRBJ2-7; D might be TRBD2 (6 bases). Germline CDR1 and CDR2: MNHNS and SASEGT. V lost 7 bases, J lost 1 base, and 11 bases lay in between. The CDR3 extends over 13 amino acids. As DNA, the CDR3 is TGTGCCAGCACCCCGGGACTTTCCTACGAGCAGTACTTC. It codes for CASTPGLSYEQYF.

The chain recombines TRBV7-9 with TRBJ2-1, with 13 bases fitting TRBD2. Germline-derived CDR1 and CDR2 are SEHNR and FQNEAQ (reference sequence). After removal of 5 bases from V and 8 bases from J, the junction contained 6 bases not matched to a gene. CDR3 length: 15 amino acids. The CDR3 sequence is CASSATSGRADEQFF. The DNA of the CDR3 is TGTGCCAGCAGCGCTACTAGCGGGAGGGCCGATGAGCAGTTCTTC.